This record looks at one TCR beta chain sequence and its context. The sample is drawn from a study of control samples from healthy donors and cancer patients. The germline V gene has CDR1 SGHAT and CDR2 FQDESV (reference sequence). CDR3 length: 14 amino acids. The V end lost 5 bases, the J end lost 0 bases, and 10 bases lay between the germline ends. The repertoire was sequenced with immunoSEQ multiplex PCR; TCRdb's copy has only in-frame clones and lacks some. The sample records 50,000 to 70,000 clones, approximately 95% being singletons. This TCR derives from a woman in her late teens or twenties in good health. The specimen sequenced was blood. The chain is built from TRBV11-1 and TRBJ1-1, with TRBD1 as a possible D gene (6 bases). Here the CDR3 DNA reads TGTGCCAGCAGCCCAACAGGGATGAACACTGAAGCTTTCTTT. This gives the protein CASSPTGMNTEAFF.